The next 10 T cell receptor beta chains were all read from a single sample in a study of response to subunit inactivated influenza vaccine. Using its own MiXCR run on the RT-PCR reads, TCRdb lists one record per CDR3 protein. The sample contains about 540,000 distinct CDR3 sequences, around 21% of which appear only once. These data also featured in a second study, about T cells expressing NK-cell markers. Per that study: TCR beta cDNA was generated via 5'RACE template switching incorporating UMIs.

The specimen was CD4+ T cells sorted from PBMCs, collected 11 to 12 days after vaccination. Receptors were obtained from a man aged 45 to 65 who received an inactivated influenza vaccine.

This chain connects TRBV11-2 to TRBJ2-7, with 9 bases lining up with TRBD2. This CDR3 spans 14 amino acids. The ends lost 3 bases at V and 7 bases at J; junction bases unmatched: 7. The germline CDR1 and CDR2 sequences are SGHAT and FQNNGV. The CDR3 nucleotides read TGTGCCAGCAGCTTTGGCGGGGGGGTAGGTGAGCAGTACTTC. This sequence encodes CASSFGGGVGEQYF.

The chain joins TRBV20-1 to TRBJ2-7, with D maybe TRBD1 (6 bases). CDR1 is DFQATT and CDR2 is SNEGSKA in the germline V gene (reference sequence). Trimming took off 2 bases at V and 2 bases at J, with 10 bases between the two ends. This CDR3 region has 13 residues. The CDR3 here is CSARRQGPYEQYF. CDR3 DNA: TGCAGTGCTAGAAGGCAGGGGCCCTACGAGCAGTACTTC.

This sequence joins TRBV15 and TRBJ2-1; 9 nucleotides match TRBD1. Germline assignment: CDR1 LNHNV and CDR2 YYDKDF (reference sequence). J lost 7 bases, V lost 3 bases, and 13 bases had no gene match. The CDR3 sequence is 17 residues long. DNA of the CDR3: TGTGCCACCAGCAGTTCCTCGGGGGGACAGGGACGTAATGAGCAGTTCTTC. This gives the protein CATSSSSGGQGRNEQFF.

This clonotype appeared a few times. V gene TRBV21-1 combines with J gene TRBJ2-1; the table's D call, TRBD1, has no DNA check behind it. TRBV21-1 is a pseudogene segment. The CDR3 is 15 amino acids. The CDR3 DNA sequence: TGTGCCCCCCCCCAGGCCAGGAGCTCCTACAATGAGCAGTTCTTC. Its protein is CAPPQARSSYNEQFF.

This clonotype was observed once. The V and J genes are TRBV19 and TRBJ2-1; 13 nucleotides match TRBD2. The germline V gene encodes CDR1 LNHDA and CDR2 SQIVND (reference sequence). CDR3 length: 15 amino acids. The J segment lost 4 bases and the V segment lost 7 bases, leaving 4 bases of the junction unmatched. This CDR3 is CASNRLAGGYNEQFF. DNA for the CDR3: TGTGCCAGTAACCGACTAGCGGGGGGTTACAATGAGCAGTTCTTC.

V gene TRBV2 combines with J gene TRBJ2-1, with D unclear. Trimming took off 3 bases at V and 4 bases at J, with 16 bases between the two ends. The CDR3 is 16 amino acids. Germline values: CDR1 SNHLY, CDR2 FYNNEI. CDR3 in amino acids: CASSDGSSHYYNEQFF. The CDR3 DNA sequence: TGTGCCAGCAGTGACGGTAGCAGCCATTATTACAATGAGCAGTTCTTC.

The CDR3 nucleotides read TGTGCCACCGACCCGGGACAGGGTCCCACCGGGGAGCTGTTTTTT. It translates to CATDPGQGPTGELFF. The chain recombines TRBV24-1 with TRBJ2-2; 9 nucleotides line up with TRBD1. The ends lost 9 bases at V and 4 bases at J; junction bases unmatched: 8. This CDR3 comprises 15 residues. Germline assignment: CDR1 KGHDR and CDR2 SFDVKD.

The chain combines TRBV5-1 with TRBJ2-7, with D tentatively TRBD1 (5 bases). The germline CDR1 and CDR2 sequences are SGHRS and YFSETQ. The CDR3 consists of 12 residues. Trimming removed 3 bases at V and 5 bases at J, with 9 bases between. The CDR3 DNA sequence: TGCGCCAGCAGCTCCCAGGGCCACGAGCAGTACTTC. Translated, it gives CASSSQGHEQYF.

This clonotype was counted only a few times. The CDR3 DNA follows: TGCGCCAGCAGCCAAGGATTGGCTTTGAACACTGAAGCTTTCTTT. Translating gives CASSQGLALNTEAFF. The rearrangement joins TRBV4-3 to TRBJ1-1; no clear D. The CDR3 is 15 amino acids. Trimming pared 1 base from V and 0 bases from J, leaving 9 bases between. Germline V gene lookup returns CDR1 LGHNA and CDR2 YSLEER.

The chain has TRBV11-3 and TRBJ2-1; D might be TRBD1 (6 bases). The germline CDR1 and CDR2 sequences are SGHNT and YENEEA. V lost 5 bases and J 5 bases, leaving 16 bases between the germline ends. CDR3 length: 15 amino acids. The CDR3 region is CASSPQTGANNEQFF. CDR3 coding DNA: TGTGCCAGCAGCCCTCAGACAGGAGCTAACAATGAGCAGTTCTTC.